The subject of this entry is one T cell receptor beta chain. Antigen unknown. Trimming removed 10 bases at V and 2 bases at J, with 14 bases between. This CDR3 contains 13 residues. Germline CDR1 and CDR2: SNHLY and FYNNEI. The protocol was immunoSEQ multiplex PCR, while the TCRdb copy is restricted to in-frame clones and leaves out a portion. The sample consists of hundreds of thousands of clones, 70% of them appearing once. PBMCs that had been cryopreserved were the source of roughly 2.2 micrograms of genomic DNA for TCR beta libraries. The entry originates in a study of cytotoxic CD8 clonotypes in ibrutinib-treated CLL. Study overall: Productive templates per sample averaged roughly 230,000; productive rearrangements, 94,082. Study-wide results and caveats: Pretreatment clonality was elevated relative to age-matched healthy donors and paralleled circulating CD8+ T-cell counts.

V and J are TRBV2 and TRBJ2-5; no reliable D call. The sequencing used PBMCs, collected after 24 months of ibrutinib treatment. This receptor was taken from a human donor with chronic lymphocytic leukemia. CDR3 in amino acids: CATAKGNQETQYF. The CDR3 DNA reads TGTGCCACCGCAAAGGGAAATCAAGAGACCCAGTACTTC.